These 19 T cell receptor beta chains originate from one sample sequenced in a study of blood T cell repertoires in COVID-19. Measured with immunoSEQ multiplex PCR; TCRdb has only the in-frame clones, and not every one. The table lists approximately 46,000 clones, 70% to 90% of them singletons. The specimen was peripheral blood. These receptors were obtained from a human donor in a cohort sampled during active COVID-19.

The chain is built from TRBV30 and TRBJ1-6, with D unclear. Germline values: CDR1 GTSNPN, CDR2 SVGIG (reference sequence). Between the trimmed V and J ends, which lost 5 bases and 6 bases, there was a span of 11 bases. The CDR3 totals 13 residues. The CDR3 DNA follows: TGTGCCTGGGGCTCCTCCCGTAATTCACCCCTCCACTTT. Translating it yields CAWGSSRNSPLHF.

This rearrangement joins TRBV2 to TRBJ1-2; 11 bases are shared with TRBD1. Germline CDR1 and CDR2: SNHLY and FYNNEI. The V gene end was trimmed by 0 bases and the J gene end by 6 bases; junction bases not matched to a gene: 12. The CDR3 is 18 residues long. The chain's CDR3 is CASSEAEDRGPRMDGYTF. Written as DNA, the CDR3 is TGTGCCAGCAGTGAAGCAGAGGACAGGGGGCCCCGTATGGATGGCTACACCTTC.

The chain has TRBV25-1 and TRBJ1-2; TRBD1 matches at 9 bases. Trimming cost V 2 bases and J 8 bases; bases outside gene matches: 6. The CDR3 runs to 14 residues. Germline CDR1 is MGHDK and CDR2 is SYGVNS. As DNA, the CDR3 is TGTGCCAGCAGTGAAGTTGGGGACAGGGACGGCTACACCTTC. It yields the protein CASSEVGDRDGYTF.

CDR3 protein: CASSFSPGQGLGYTF. As DNA, the CDR3 is TGTGCCAGCAGTTTTTCACCGGGACAGGGGCTTGGCTACACCTTC. The chain recombines TRBV27 with TRBJ1-2, with 10 positions matching TRBD1. Germline V lookup: CDR1 MNHEY, CDR2 SMNVEV (reference sequence). CDR3 length equals 15 residues. The J segment lost 7 bases and the V segment lost 3 bases, leaving 8 bases of the junction unmatched.

The V and J genes are TRBV6-2 or TRBV6-3 and TRBJ2-7, with D tentatively TRBD1 (5 bases). Germline V gene data show CDR1 as MNHEY and CDR2 as SVGEGT. V was shortened by 2 bases and J by 3 bases, with 8 bases between the two germline ends. The CDR3 has 13 amino acids. CDR3 protein: CASSYGALYEQYF. CDR3 in DNA: TGTGCCAGCAGTTACGGGGCCCTCTACGAGCAGTACTTC.

The rearrangement joins TRBV19 to TRBJ2-7; 7 bases align to TRBD1. J was trimmed by 2 bases and V by 10 bases; bases with no gene match: 8. CDR1 is LNHDA and CDR2 is SQIVND in the germline V gene (reference sequence). CDR3 length: 13 amino acids. CDR3 protein: CATEEGAPYEQYF. CDR3 DNA: TGTGCCACCGAAGAGGGGGCGCCCTACGAGCAGTACTTC.

This clone showed up just a few times. The chain combines TRBV7-9 with TRBJ1-1; 9 bases fit TRBD1. This CDR3 is 14 amino acids long. Trimming cost V 4 bases and J 3 bases; bases outside gene matches: 3. CDR1 SEHNR and CDR2 FQNEAQ come from the germline V gene (reference sequence). The CDR3 spells CASSSGTGYTEAFF. The CDR3 DNA is TGTGCCAGCAGCTCGGGGACAGGGTACACTGAAGCTTTCTTT. The full variable domain, rest sourced from reference TRBV7-9 and TRBJ1-1, is DTGVSQNPRHKITKRGQNVTFRCDPISEHNRLYWYRQTLGQGPEFLTYFQNEAQLEKSRLLSDRFSAERPKGSFSTLEIQRTEQGDSAMYLCASSSGTGYTEAFFGQGTRLTVV.

Only a few counts were recorded for this clone. The CDR3 here is CASSMTGGTRTEAFF. For the CDR3, the DNA is TGTGCCAGTAGTATGACAGGGGGCACGCGGACTGAAGCTTTCTTT. The rearrangement links TRBV19 to TRBJ1-1; 10 nucleotides align to TRBD1. Germline CDR1 and CDR2: LNHDA and SQIVND (reference sequence). V shed 3 bases, J shed 5 bases, and the junction held 6 bases outside the gene matches. The CDR3 has 15 residues.

The chain uses TRBV28 and TRBJ1-5; D call uncertain. The CDR3 consists of 15 residues. V was pared by 3 bases and J by 7 bases, with 16 bases between. CDR1 is MDHEN, CDR2 SYDVKM, per germline. Here the CDR3 reads CASSFAGSTAQPQHF. CDR3 nucleotides: TGTGCCAGCAGTTTTGCCGGGTCGACCGCCCAGCCCCAGCATTTT.

This clone has just a few counts. The rearrangement links TRBV28 to TRBJ1-6; 10 nucleotides match TRBD1. Germline CDR1 reads MDHEN; CDR2 reads SYDVKM. Losses at the gene ends were 0 bases for V and 10 bases for J; bases not matched to a gene: 3. The CDR3 length is 15 residues. The CDR3 region has the DNA TGTGCCAGCAGTTTATGGACAGGGGGCGCCTCACCCCTCCACTTT. Its protein is CASSLWTGGASPLHF.

The rearrangement links TRBV2 to TRBJ1-1; D unresolved. Trimming shortened V by 3 bases and J by 1 base, and 6 bases separated the two germline ends. This CDR3 has 13 amino acids. From germline, CDR1 is SNHLY and CDR2 FYNNEI. This CDR3 reads CASSERRNTEAFF. The CDR3 coding sequence is TGTGCCAGCAGTGAGAGGAGGAACACTGAAGCTTTCTTT.

J is TRBJ2-2 and V is TRBV19, with 10 bases matching TRBD1. The CDR3 spans 15 residues. The germline V gene has CDR1 LNHDA and CDR2 SQIVND (reference sequence). Trimming cost V 5 bases and J 7 bases; bases outside gene matches: 7. CDR3 loop: CASSFRDRGSGELFF. Here the CDR3 DNA reads TGTGCCAGTAGTTTCCGGGACAGGGGCAGCGGGGAGCTGTTTTTT.

V gene TRBV7-2 combines with J gene TRBJ2-3; D unresolved. The CDR3 length is 10 residues. Germline CDR1 is SGHTA and CDR2 is FQGNSA. V lost 2 bases to trimming and J lost 11 bases, with 5 bases between them. The DNA for the CDR3 is TGTGCCAGCAGCTTACAGGAGCAGTATTTT. The encoded protein is CASSLQEQYF.

The gene calls are TRBV7-2 and TRBJ2-7, with D maybe TRBD2 (5 bases). Germline V gene data show CDR1 as SGHTA and CDR2 as FQGNSA. The CDR3 runs 15 residues. The V end lost 1 base, the J end lost 5 bases, and 15 bases lay between the germline ends. CDR3 nucleotides: TGTGCCAGCAGCTTAGACCCCAGAGGGATGGACGAGCAGTACTTC. Residues: CASSLDPRGMDEQYF.

The rearrangement joins TRBV19 to TRBJ1-2, with 9 nucleotides matching TRBD1. Trimming took 5 bases from V and 6 from J; bases not matched to a gene: 10. Germline V gene lookup returns CDR1 LNHDA and CDR2 SQIVND (reference sequence). The CDR3 length is 15 residues. The CDR3: CASSAQTGGQHGYTF. In DNA form, the CDR3 reads TGTGCCAGTAGTGCCCAGACAGGGGGGCAGCATGGCTACACCTTC.

The chain is built from TRBV4-1 and TRBJ2-7; 9 bases align to TRBD1. Trimming removed 4 bases from V and 2 bases from J; junction bases left unmatched: 6. This CDR3 has 15 residues. Germline loops: CDR1 MGHRA, CDR2 YSYEKL. The CDR3 is CASSRDRGTAYEQYF. The CDR3 DNA sequence: TGCGCCAGCAGCCGCGACAGGGGGACTGCCTACGAGCAGTACTTC.

The chain carries TRBV7-6 and TRBJ1-1; D gene uncertain. The germline V and J ends were trimmed by 3 bases and 1 base, with 9 bases remaining between them. Germline V gives CDR1 SGHVS, CDR2 FNYEAQ. The CDR3 is made up of 14 amino acids. The CDR3 nucleotides read TGTGCCAGCAGCTTTGAGGAGACGAACACTGAAGCTTTCTTT. This gives the protein CASSFEETNTEAFF.

The V call is TRBV11-1, the J call TRBJ2-7, with D unresolved. The CDR3 totals 14 residues. Germline V lookup: CDR1 SGHAT, CDR2 FQDESV (reference sequence). Trimming took 1 base from V and 2 from J, leaving 9 bases between them. The CDR3 DNA sequence: TGTGCCAGCAGCTTAGGTTCACAGCCCTACGAGCAGTACTTC. It specifies CASSLGSQPYEQYF.

This chain's CDR3 is CASSNFLPLGGKSRGYTF. For the CDR3, the DNA is TGTGCCAGCAGCAACTTCCTTCCTCTCGGGGGGAAGTCAAGAGGCTACACCTTC. The chain recombines TRBV6-2 or TRBV6-3 with TRBJ1-2; D perhaps matches TRBD1 (5 bases). Trimming left V 6 bases short and J 8 bases short, with 31 bases between. CDR1 MNHEY and CDR2 SVGEGT come from the germline V gene. This CDR3 is 18 amino acids long.